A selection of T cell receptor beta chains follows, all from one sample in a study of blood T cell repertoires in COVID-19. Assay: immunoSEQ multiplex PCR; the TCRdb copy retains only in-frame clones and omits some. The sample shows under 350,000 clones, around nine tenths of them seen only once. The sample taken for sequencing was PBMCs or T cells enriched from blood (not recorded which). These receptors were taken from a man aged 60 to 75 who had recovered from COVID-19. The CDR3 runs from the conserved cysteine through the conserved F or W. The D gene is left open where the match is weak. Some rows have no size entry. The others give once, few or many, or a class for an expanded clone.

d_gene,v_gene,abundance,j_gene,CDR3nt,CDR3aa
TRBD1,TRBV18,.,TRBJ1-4,TGTGCCAGCTCACCGAATAGACAGGGAACTAATGAAAAACTGTTTTTT,CASSPNRQGTNEKLFF
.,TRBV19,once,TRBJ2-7,TGTGCCAGTAGTATATCCCGCGCAGGGTTTGGGCAGTACTTC,CASSISRAGFGQYF
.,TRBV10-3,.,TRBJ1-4,TGTGCCATCAGCTCAGGGGCAACTAATGAAAAACTGTTTTTT,CAISSGATNEKLFF
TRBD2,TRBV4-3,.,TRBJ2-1,TGCGCCAGCAGCCGAAGCGGGGGGTGGCCCAATGAGCAGTTCTTC,CASSRSGGWPNEQFF
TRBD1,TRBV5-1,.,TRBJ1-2,TGCGCCAGCAGCTTGGTTGAGGGACAGCCTAACTATGGCTACACCTTC,CASSLVEGQPNYGYTF
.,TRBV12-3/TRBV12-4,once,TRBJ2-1,TGTGCCAGCAGGGGTGGAGCCTACAATGAGCAGTTCTTC,CASRGGAYNEQFF
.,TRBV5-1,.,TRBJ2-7,TGCGCCAGCAGCTTTGCGGGACTCGGGGCCGAGCAGTACTTC,CASSFAGLGAEQYF
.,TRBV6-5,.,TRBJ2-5,TGTGCCAGCAGCCTCCAAGAGACCCAGTACTTC,CASSLQETQYF
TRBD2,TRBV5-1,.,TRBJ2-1,TGCGCCAGCAGGGGATCTAGCGGGGGGGCCTACAATGAGCAGTTCTTC,CASRGSSGGAYNEQFF
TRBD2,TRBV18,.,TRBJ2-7,TGTGCCAGCTCCCCGCTAGCGGTACTACGTGGAGAGCAGTACTTC,CASSPLAVLRGEQYF
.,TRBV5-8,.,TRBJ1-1,TGTGCCAGCAGCTTATCTCCCGTGAACACTGAAGCTTTCTTT,CASSLSPVNTEAFF
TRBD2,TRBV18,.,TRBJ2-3,TGTGCCAGCTCACCCTTAGCGGGAGGGCCGTCAGATACGCAGTATTTT,CASSPLAGGPSDTQYF
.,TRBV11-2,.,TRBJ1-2,TGTGCCAGCAGCGCGCACTACCTTCGGGGTGGCTACACCTTC,CASSAHYLRGGYTF
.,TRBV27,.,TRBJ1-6,TGTGCCAGCAGTTTTCAGGCCTATAATTCACCCCTCCACTTT,CASSFQAYNSPLHF
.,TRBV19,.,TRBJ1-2,TGTGCCAGTAGGACGTTGCGGACAGACTATGGCTACACCTTC,CASRTLRTDYGYTF
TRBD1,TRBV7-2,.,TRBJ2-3,TGTGCCAGCAGCCCGGGGACAGGGGGTACAGATACGCAGTATTTT,CASSPGTGGTDTQYF
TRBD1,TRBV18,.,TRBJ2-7,TGTGCCAGCTCACCAGGGACAGCATACGAGCAGTACTTC,CASSPGTAYEQYF
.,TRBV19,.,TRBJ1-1,TGTGCCAGTAGTATCAGGGGAATGGGAACTGAAGCTTTCTTT,CASSIRGMGTEAFF
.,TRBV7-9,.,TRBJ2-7,TGTGCCAGCAGCTTAGGGGGCTTATCCTACGAGCAGTACTTC,CASSLGGLSYEQYF
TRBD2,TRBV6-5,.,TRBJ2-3,TGTGCCAGCAAACCTCCGGGACTAGCGGTAGGAGCGCAGTATTTT,CASKPPGLAVGAQYF
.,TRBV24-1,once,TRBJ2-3,TGTGCCACCAGCCCGGGGGGCAGCACAGATACGCAGTATTTT,CATSPGGSTDTQYF
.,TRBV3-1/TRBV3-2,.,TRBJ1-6,TGTGCCAGCAGCCCACCGGGATTGTTTTCACCCCTCCACTTT,CASSPPGLFSPLHF
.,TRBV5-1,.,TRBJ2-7,TGCGCCAGCAGCGACCCAGGGGCGAGGAGCTCCTACGAGCAGTACTTC,CASSDPGARSSYEQYF
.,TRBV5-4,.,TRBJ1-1,TGTGCCAGCAGCTCGGGAGGTGGGGAGACAAGCGGAGCTTTCTTT,CASSSGGGETSGAFF
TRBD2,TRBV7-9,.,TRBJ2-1,TGTGCCAGCAGCTTAGCCCTAGCGGGAGGGCCAGGTGAGCAGTTCTTC,CASSLALAGGPGEQFF
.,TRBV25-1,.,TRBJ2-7,TGTGCCAGCAGTACAACCGGGACTTACGAGCAGTACTTC,CASSTTGTYEQYF
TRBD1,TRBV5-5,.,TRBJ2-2,TGTGCCAGCAGCCACAGGGGCCGGGAGCTGTTTTTT,CASSHRGRELFF
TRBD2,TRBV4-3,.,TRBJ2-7,TGCGCCAGCAGCCAAGATCCCTCACCCAGCGGGGACGAGCAGTACTTC,CASSQDPSPSGDEQYF
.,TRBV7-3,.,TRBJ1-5,TGTGCCAGCAGCGTGGGACATCGAAGCAATCAGCCCCAGCATTTT,CASSVGHRSNQPQHF
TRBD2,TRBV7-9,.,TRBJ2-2,TGTGCCAGCAGCCCTCAATTGGGACTAGCGGGAGTGAGGGAGCTGTTTTTT,CASSPQLGLAGVRELFF
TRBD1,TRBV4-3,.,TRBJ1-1,TGCGCCAGCAGACCAGGGACAGGGAACACTGAAGCTTTCTTT,CASRPGTGNTEAFF
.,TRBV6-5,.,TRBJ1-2,TGTGCCAGCAGTTACTCGCGTCTAAACTATGGCTACACCTTC,CASSYSRLNYGYTF
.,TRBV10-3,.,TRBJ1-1,TGTGCCATCAGTGATAGACAGGTGACTGAAGCTTTCTTT,CAISDRQVTEAFF
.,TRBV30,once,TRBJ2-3,TGTGCCTGGAGCAAGGCGGGGGCTGGCACAGATACGCAGTATTTT,CAWSKAGAGTDTQYF
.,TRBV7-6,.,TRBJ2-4,TGTGCCAGCAGCTTAGGTGGGAGCGTTCAGTACTTC,CASSLGGSVQYF
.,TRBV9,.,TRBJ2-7,TGTGCCCGCAGCGTAGAGGGGGGCGGGGGACTACTCTACGAGCAGTACTTC,CARSVEGGGGLLYEQYF
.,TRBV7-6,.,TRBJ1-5,TGTGCCAGCAGCTTGGGCCGGAATCAGCCCCAGCATTTT,CASSLGRNQPQHF
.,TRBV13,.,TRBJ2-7,TGTGCCAGCAGCCCGAACAGACAGCACTACGAGCAGTACTTC,CASSPNRQHYEQYF
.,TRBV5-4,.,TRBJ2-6,TGTGCCAGCAGCTACCCAGGCTCTGGGGCCAACGTCCTGACTTTC,CASSYPGSGANVLTF